The T cell receptor beta chain under discussion was sequenced for a study of T cells after yellow fever vaccination. Study-level background: The SMART-Seq v4 Ultra Low Input method served to prepare the low-cell-number fractions.

This clonotype was detected ten times or more. Its antigen is as yet unknown. V gave up 1 base and J gave up 5 bases, with 11 bases separating them. The CDR3 is 15 amino acids. The germline V gene encodes CDR1 SGHVS and CDR2 FNYEAQ. TCRdb reanalysed the 5' RACE reads using MiXCR and keeps one entry per CDR3 protein. The repertoire holds about 320,000 distinct CDR3 sequences, with 3.5% to 4.5% as singletons. Study-level results: At approximately 95% for CD4 and almost 90% for CD8, most primary-vaccination clones showed up again after the booster. Contaminants from the bulk population, in the form of abundant clonotypes, could be found in FACS-sorted repertoires.

This rearrangement joins TRBV7-6 to TRBJ2-2; D is uncertain. The sequence derives from a man between 18 and 29 years old who received the YFV17D yellow fever vaccine. The sequencing used PBMCs, collected 15 days after the yellow fever booster vaccination. The CDR3 loop reads CASSLEGSVTGELFF. The CDR3 nucleotides are TGTGCCAGCAGCTTAGAGGGAAGCGTGACCGGGGAGCTGTTTTTT.